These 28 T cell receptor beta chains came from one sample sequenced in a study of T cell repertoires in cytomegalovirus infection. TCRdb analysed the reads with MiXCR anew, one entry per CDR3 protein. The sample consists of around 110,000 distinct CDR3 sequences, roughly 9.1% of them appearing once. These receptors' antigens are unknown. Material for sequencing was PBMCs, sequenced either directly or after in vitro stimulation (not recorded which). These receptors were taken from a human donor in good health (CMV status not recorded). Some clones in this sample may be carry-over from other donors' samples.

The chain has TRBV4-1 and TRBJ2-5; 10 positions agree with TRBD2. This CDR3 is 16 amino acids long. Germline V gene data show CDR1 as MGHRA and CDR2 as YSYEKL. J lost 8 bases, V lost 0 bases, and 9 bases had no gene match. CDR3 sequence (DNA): TGCGCCAGCAGCCAAGAGAGGGGACTAGCGCTTAATACCCAGTACTTC. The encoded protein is CASSQERGLALNTQYF.

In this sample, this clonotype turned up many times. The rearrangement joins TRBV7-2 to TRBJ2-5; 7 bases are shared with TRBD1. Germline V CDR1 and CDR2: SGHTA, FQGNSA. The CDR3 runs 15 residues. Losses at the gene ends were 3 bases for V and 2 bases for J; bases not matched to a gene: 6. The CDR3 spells CASSFNRGAQETQYF. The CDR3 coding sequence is TGTGCCAGCAGCTTTAACAGGGGTGCTCAAGAGACCCAGTACTTC.

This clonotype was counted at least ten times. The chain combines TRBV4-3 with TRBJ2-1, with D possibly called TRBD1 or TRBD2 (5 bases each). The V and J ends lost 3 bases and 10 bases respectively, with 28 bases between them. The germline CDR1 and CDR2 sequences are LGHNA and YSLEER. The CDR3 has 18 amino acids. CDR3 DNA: TGCGCCAGCAGCCACCACCATTTGGGGGACGAGTCCCCCGGGGAGCAGTTCTTC. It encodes CASSHHHLGDESPGEQFF.

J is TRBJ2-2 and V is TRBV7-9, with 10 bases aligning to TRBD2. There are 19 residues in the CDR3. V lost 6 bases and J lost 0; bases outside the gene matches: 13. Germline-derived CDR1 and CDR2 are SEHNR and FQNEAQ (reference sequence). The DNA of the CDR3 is TGTGCCAGCAGTTCTACTAGCGGGACGGGGCCCGCGAACACCGGGGAGCTGTTTTTT. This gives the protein CASSSTSGTGPANTGELFF.

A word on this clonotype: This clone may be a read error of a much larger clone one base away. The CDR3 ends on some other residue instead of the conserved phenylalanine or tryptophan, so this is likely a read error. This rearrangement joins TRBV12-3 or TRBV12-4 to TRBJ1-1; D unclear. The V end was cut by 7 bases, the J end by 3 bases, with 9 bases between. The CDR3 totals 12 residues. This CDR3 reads CASKFGDTEAFS. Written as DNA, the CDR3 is TGTGCCAGCAAGTTCGGGGACACTGAAGCTTTCTCT.

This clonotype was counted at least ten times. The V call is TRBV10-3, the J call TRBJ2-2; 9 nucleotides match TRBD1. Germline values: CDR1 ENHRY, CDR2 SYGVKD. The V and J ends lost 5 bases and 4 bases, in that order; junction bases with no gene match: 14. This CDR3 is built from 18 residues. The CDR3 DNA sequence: TGTGCCATCAGTCGTATAGAGTCGGGACAGGGCGTCACCGGGGAGCTGTTTTTT. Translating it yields CAISRIESGQGVTGELFF.

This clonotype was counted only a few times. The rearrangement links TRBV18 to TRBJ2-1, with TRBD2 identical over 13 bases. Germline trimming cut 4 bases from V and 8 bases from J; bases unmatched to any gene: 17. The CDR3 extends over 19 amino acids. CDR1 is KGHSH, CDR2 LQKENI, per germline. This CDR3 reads CASSRKGLAGDLGAHEQFF. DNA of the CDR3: TGTGCCAGCTCACGAAAAGGACTAGCGGGAGATCTTGGCGCCCATGAGCAGTTCTTC.

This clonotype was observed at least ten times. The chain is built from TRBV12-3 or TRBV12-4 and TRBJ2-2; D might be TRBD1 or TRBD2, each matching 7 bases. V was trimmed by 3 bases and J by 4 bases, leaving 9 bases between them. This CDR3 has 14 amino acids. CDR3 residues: CASSFRGGTGELFF. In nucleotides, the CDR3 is TGTGCCAGCAGTTTCAGGGGGGGCACCGGGGAGCTGTTTTTT.

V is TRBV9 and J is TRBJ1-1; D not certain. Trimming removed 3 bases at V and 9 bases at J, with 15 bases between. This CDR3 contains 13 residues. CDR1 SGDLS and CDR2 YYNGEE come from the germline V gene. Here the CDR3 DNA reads TGTGCCAGCAGCGCGACGGGCGGGGTTCAAGCTTTCTTT. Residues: CASSATGGVQAFF.

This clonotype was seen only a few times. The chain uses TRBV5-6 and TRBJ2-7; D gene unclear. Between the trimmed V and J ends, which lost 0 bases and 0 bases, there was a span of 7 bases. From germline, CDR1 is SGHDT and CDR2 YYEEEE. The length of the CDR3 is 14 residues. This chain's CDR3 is CASSLVADSYEQYV. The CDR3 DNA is TGTGCCAGCAGCTTGGTTGCGGACTCCTACGAGCAGTACGTC.

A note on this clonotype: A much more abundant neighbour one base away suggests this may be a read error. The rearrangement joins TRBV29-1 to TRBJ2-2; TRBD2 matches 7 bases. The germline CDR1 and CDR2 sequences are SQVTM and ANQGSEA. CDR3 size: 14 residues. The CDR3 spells CSVEYPSGTVELFF. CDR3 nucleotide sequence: TGCAGCGTTGAATATCCTAGCGGCACCGTGGAGCTGTTTTTT.

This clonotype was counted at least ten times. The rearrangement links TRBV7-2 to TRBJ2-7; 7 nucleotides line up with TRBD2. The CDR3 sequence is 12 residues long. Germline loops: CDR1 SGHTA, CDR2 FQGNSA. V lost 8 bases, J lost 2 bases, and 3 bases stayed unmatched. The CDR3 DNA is TGTGCCAGCGACGGGGGGACCTACGAGCAGTACTTC. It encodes CASDGGTYEQYF. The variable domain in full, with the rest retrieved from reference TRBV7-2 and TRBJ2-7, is GAGVSQSPSNKVTEKGKDVELRCDPISGHTALYWYRQSLGQGLEFLIYFQGNSAPDKSGLPSDRFSAERTGGSVSTLTIQRTQQEDSAVYLCASDGGTYEQYFGPGTRLTVT.

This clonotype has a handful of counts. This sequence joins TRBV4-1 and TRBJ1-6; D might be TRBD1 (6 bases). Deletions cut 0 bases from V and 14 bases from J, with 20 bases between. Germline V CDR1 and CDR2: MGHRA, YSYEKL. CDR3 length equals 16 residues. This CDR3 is CASSQEKREGGVTLHF. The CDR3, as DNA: TGCGCCAGCAGCCAAGAGAAACGGGAGGGGGGAGTAACCCTCCACTTT.

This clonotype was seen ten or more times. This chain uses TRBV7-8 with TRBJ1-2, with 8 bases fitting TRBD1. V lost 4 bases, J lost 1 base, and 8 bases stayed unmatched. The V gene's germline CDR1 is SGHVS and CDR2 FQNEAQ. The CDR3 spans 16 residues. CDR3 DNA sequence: TGTGCCAGCAGCTCCGGGACAGGATCGCTTAACTATGGCTACACCTTC. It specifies CASSSGTGSLNYGYTF.

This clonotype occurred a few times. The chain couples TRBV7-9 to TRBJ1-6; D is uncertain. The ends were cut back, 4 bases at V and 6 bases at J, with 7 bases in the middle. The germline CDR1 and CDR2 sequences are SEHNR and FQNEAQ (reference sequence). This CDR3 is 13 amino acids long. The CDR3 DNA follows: TGTGCCAGCAGCTCGCAGAGTAATTCACCCCTCCACTTT. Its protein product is CASSSQSNSPLHF.

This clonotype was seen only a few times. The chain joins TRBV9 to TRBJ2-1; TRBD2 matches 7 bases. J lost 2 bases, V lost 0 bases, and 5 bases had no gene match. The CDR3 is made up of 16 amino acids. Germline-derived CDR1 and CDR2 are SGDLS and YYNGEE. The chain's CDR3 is CASSVGASGAYNEQFF. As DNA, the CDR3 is TGTGCCAGCAGCGTAGGGGCCAGCGGGGCCTACAATGAGCAGTTCTTC.

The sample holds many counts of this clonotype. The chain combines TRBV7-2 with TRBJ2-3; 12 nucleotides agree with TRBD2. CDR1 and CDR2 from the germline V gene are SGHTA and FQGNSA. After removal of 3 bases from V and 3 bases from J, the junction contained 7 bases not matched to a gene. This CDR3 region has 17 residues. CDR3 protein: CASSFKSGLAGTDTQYF. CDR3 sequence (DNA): TGTGCCAGCAGCTTCAAATCAGGACTAGCGGGAACAGATACGCAGTATTTT.

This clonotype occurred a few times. In nucleotides, the CDR3 is TGTGCCAGTAGTCTCAAGATCGGGGGGGGCAATCAGCCCCAGCATTTT. Protein sequence: CASSLKIGGGNQPQHF. This sequence joins TRBV19 and TRBJ1-5; D may be TRBD1 (5 bases). The CDR3 consists of 16 residues. Trimming shortened V by 5 bases and J by 2 bases, and 16 bases separated the two germline ends. From germline, CDR1 is LNHDA and CDR2 SQIVND (reference sequence).

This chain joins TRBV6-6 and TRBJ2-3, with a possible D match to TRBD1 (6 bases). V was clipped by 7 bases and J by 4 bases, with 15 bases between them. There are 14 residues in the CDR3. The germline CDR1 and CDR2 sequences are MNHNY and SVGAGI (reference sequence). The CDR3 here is CASKDRSLPDTQYF. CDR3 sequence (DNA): TGTGCCAGCAAAGACAGGTCCCTCCCAGATACGCAGTATTTT.

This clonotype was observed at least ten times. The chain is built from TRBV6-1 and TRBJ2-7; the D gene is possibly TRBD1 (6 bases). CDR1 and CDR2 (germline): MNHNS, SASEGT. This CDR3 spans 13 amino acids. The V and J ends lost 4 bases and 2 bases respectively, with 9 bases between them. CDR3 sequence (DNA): TGTGCCAGCAGTGTCGACAGGACCTACGAGCAGTACGTC. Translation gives CASSVDRTYEQYV.

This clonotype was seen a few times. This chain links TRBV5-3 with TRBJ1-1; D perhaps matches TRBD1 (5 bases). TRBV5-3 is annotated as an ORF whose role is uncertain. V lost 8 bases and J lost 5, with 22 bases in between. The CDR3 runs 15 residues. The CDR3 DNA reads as TGTGCCAGCAGCCCGATGGGGCAGGGAGGGACTGAAGCTTTCTTT. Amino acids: CASSPMGQGGTEAFF.

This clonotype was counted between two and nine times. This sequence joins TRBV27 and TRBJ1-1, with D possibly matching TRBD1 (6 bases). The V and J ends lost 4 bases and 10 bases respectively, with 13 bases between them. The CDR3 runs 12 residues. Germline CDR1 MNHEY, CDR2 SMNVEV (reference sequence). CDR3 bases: TGTGCCAGCAGTTCCACCGGGGACACAGCTTTCTTT. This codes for CASSSTGDTAFF.

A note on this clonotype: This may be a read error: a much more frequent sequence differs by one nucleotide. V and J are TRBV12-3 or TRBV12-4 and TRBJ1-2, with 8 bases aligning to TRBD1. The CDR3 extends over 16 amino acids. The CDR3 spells CASGLSAGGLYYGYTF. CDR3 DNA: TGTGCCAGCGGTTTATCGGCAGGGGGCTTGTACTATGGCTACACCTTC.

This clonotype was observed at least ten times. CDR3 nucleotide sequence: TGTGCCAGCAGCCCCGGACAGGCGGCCGGTGAGCAGTTCTTC. Protein sequence: CASSPGQAAGEQFF. This chain connects TRBV7-2 to TRBJ2-1; TRBD1 matches at 7 bases. V shed 5 bases, J shed 9 bases, and the junction held 10 bases outside the gene matches. The CDR3 is 14 amino acids. Germline CDR1 and CDR2: SGHTA and FQGNSA.

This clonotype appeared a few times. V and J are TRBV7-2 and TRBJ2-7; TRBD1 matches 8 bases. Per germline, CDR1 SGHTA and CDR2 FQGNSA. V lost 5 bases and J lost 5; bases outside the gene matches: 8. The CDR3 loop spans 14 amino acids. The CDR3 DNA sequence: TGTGCCAGCAGCACACGACAGGGGCCCCACGAGCAGTACTTC. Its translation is CASSTRQGPHEQYF.

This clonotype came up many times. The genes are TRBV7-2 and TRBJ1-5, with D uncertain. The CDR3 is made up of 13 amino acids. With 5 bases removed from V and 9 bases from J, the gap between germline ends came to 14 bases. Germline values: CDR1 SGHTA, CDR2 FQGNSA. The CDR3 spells CASSEGGLTPQHF. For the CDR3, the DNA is TGTGCCAGCAGCGAGGGCGGGTTGACGCCCCAGCATTTT.

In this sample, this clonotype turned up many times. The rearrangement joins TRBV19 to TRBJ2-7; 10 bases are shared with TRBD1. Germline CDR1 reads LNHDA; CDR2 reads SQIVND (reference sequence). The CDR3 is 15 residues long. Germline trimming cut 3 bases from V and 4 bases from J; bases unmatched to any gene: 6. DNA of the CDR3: TGTGCCAGTAGTATCGGGGGACAGGGGTCGTACGAGCAGTACTTC. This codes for CASSIGGQGSYEQYF.

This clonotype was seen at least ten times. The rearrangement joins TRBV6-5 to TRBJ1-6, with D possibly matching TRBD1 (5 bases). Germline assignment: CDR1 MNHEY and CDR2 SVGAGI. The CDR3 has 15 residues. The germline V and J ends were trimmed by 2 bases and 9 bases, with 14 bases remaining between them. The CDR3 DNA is TGTGCCAGCAGTTACATAAGGGGTCGGGGTTCACCCCTCCACTTT. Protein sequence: CASSYIRGRGSPLHF.